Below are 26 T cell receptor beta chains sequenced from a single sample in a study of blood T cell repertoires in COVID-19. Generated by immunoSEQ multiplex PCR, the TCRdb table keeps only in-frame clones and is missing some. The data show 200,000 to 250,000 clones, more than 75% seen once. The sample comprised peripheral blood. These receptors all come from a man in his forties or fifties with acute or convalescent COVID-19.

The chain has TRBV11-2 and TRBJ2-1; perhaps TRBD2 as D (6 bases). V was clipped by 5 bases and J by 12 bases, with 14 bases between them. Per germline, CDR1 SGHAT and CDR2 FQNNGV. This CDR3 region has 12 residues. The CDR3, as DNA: TGTGCCAGCAGCCTCAACATGCGGGGGCAGTTCTTC. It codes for CASSLNMRGQFF.

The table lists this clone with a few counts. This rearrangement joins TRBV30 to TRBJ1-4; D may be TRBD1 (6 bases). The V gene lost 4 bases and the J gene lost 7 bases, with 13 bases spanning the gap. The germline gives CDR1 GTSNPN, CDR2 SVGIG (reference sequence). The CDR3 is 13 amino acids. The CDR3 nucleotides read TGTGCCTGGACCGACAGGTGGAGTGAAAAACTGTTTTTT. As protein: CAWTDRWSEKLFF.

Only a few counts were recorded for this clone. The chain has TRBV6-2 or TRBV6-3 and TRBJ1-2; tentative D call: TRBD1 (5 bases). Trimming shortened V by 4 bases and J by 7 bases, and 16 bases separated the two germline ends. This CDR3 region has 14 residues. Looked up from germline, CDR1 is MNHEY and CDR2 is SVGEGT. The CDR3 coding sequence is TGTGCCAGCAGTTCCGAGGGAGGGGCCAGTGGCTACACCTTC. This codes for CASSSEGGASGYTF.

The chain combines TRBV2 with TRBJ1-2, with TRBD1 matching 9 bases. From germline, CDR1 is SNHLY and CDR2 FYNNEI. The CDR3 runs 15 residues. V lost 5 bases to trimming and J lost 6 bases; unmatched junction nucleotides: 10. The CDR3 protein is CASSYTGQGTNGYTF. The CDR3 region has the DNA TGTGCCAGCAGTTACACTGGACAGGGGACGAATGGCTACACCTTC. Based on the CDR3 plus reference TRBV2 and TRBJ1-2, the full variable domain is EPEVTQTPSHQVTQMGQEVILRCVPISNHLYFYWYRQILGQKVEFLVSFYNNEISEKSEIFDDQFSVERPDGSNFTLKIRSTKLEDSAMYFCASSYTGQGTNGYTFGSGTRLTVV.

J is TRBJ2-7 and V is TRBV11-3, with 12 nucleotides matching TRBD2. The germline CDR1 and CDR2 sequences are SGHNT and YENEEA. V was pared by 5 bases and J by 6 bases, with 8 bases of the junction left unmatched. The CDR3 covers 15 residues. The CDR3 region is CASSPSSGGGGEQYF. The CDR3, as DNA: TGTGCCAGCAGCCCTTCTAGCGGGGGGGGAGGCGAGCAGTACTTC.

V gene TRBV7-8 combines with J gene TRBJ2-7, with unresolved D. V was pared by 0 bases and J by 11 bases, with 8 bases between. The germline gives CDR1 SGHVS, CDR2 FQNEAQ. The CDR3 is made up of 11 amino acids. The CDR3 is CASSLAQDKYF. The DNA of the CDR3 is TGTGCCAGCAGCTTAGCGCAGGATAAGTACTTC.

Here the CDR3 DNA reads TGTGCCACCAGCAGAGATAGGGGTTCCTACGAGCAGTACTTC. Translated: CATSRDRGSYEQYF. The genes are TRBV15 and TRBJ2-7, with D possibly being TRBD1 (5 bases). The CDR3 is made up of 14 amino acids. The V end was cut by 0 bases, the J end by 1 base, with 7 bases between. Per germline, CDR1 LNHNV and CDR2 YYDKDF (reference sequence).

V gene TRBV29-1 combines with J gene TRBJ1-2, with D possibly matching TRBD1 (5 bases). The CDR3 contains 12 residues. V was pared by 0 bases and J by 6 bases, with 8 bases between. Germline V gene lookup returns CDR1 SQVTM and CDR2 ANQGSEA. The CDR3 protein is CSVEDAGNGYTF. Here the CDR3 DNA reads TGCAGCGTTGAAGATGCAGGGAATGGCTACACCTTC.

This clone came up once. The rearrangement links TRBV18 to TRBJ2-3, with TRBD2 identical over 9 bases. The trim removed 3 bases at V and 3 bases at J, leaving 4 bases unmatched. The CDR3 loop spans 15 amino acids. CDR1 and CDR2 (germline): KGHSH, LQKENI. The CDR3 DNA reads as TGTGCCAGCTCACCTAGCGGGGGTTCTACAGATACGCAGTATTTT. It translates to CASSPSGGSTDTQYF.

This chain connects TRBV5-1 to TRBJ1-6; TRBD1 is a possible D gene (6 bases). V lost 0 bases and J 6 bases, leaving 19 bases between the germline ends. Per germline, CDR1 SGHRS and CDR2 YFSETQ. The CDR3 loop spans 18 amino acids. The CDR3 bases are TGCGCCAGCAGCTTGGCCGCGGACAGTTCGAGGGGTAATTCACCCCTCCACTTT. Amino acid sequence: CASSLAADSSRGNSPLHF. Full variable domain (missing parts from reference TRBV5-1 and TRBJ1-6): KAGVTQTPRYLIKTRGQQVTLSCSPISGHRSVSWYQQTPGQGLQFLFEYFSETQRNKGNFPGRFSGRQFSNSRSEMNVSTLELGDSALYLCASSLAADSSRGNSPLHFGNGTRLTVT.

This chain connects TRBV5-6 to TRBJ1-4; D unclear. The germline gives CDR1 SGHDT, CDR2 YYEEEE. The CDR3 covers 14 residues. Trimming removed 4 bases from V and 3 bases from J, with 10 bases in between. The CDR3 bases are TGTGCCAGCAGCCTCTTAGCTTCTAATGAAAAACTGTTTTTT. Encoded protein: CASSLLASNEKLFF.

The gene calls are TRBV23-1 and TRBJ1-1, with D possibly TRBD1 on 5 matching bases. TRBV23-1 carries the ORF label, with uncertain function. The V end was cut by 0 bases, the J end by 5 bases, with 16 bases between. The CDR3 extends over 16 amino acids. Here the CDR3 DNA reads TGCGCCAGCAGTCAATCGGGGGGGACGAGTAGAACTGAAGCTTTCTTT. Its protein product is CASSQSGGTSRTEAFF.

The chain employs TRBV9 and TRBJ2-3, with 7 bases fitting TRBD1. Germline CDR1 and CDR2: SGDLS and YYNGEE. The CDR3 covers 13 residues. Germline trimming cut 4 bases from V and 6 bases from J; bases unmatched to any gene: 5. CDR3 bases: TGTGCCAGCAGCCCGGGACAGCCGGATACGCAGTATTTT. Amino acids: CASSPGQPDTQYF.

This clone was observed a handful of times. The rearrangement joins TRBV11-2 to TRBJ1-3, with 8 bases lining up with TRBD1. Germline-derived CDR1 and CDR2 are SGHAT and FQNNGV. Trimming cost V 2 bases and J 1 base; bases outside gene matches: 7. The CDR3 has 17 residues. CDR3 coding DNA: TGTGCCAGCAGCTTATCTTTGCAGGGGGCGTCTGGAAACACCATATATTTT. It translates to CASSLSLQGASGNTIYF.

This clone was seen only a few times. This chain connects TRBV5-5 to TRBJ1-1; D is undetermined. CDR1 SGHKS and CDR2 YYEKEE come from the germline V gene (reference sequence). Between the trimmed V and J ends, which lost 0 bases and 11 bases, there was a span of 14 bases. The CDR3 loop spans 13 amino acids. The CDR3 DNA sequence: TGTGCCAGCAGCTTGGGTCCTACGGGTCATGCTTTCTTT. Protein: CASSLGPTGHAFF.

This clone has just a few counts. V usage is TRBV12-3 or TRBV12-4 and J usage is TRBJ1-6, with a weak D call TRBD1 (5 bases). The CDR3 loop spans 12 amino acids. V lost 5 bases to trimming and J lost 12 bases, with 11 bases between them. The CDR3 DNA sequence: TGTGCCAGCAGTCCCCCAGGGCAACCCCTCCACTTT. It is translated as CASSPPGQPLHF.

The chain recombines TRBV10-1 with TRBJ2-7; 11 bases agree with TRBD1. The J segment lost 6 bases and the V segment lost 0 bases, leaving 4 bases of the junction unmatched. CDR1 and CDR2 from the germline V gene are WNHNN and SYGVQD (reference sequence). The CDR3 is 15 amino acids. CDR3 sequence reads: CASSESGQGVGEQYF. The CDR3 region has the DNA TGCGCCAGCAGTGAGTCGGGACAGGGGGTCGGCGAGCAGTACTTC.

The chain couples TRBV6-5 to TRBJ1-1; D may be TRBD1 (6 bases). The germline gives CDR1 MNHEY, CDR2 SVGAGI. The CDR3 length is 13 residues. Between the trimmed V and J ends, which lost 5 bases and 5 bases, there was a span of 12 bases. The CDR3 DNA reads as TGTGCCAGCAGTACCGGGGGGGCAACTGAAGCTTTCTTT. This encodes CASSTGGATEAFF.

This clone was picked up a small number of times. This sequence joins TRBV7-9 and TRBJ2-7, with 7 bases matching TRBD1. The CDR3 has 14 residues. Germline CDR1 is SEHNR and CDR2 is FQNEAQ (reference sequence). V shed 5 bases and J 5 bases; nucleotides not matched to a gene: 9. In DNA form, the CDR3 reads TGTGCCAGCAGCCCTAAACAGGGGTTCGACGAGCAGTACTTC. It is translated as CASSPKQGFDEQYF.

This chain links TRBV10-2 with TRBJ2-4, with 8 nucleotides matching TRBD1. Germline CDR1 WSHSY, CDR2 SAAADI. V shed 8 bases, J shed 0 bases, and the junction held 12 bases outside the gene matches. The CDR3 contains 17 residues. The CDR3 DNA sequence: TGCGCCAGCGCGGACAGGGCTTCCGGATTAGCCAAAAACATTCAGTACTTC. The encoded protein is CASADRASGLAKNIQYF.

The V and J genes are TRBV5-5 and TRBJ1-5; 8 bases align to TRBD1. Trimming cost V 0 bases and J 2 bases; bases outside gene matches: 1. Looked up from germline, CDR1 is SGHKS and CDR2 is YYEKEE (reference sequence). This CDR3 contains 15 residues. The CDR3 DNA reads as TGTGCCAGCAGCTTGGTGACAGGGGGCAATCAGCCCCAGCATTTT. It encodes CASSLVTGGNQPQHF.

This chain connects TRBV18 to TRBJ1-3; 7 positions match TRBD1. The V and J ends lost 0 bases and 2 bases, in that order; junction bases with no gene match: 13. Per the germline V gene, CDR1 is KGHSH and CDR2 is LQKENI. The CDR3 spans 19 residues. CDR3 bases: TGTGCCAGCTCACCACCGACGAGATTTAGGGGGCTGGCTGGAAACACCATATATTTT. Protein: CASSPPTRFRGLAGNTIYF.

CDR3 coding DNA: TGTGCCAGCAGCCCCGGACAGCTTCAAGAGACCCAGTACTTC. Translation gives CASSPGQLQETQYF. The chain has TRBV5-5 and TRBJ2-5; tentatively, D is TRBD1 (6 bases). The germline V gene encodes CDR1 SGHKS and CDR2 YYEKEE (reference sequence). The CDR3 covers 14 residues. The germline V and J ends were trimmed by 4 bases and 2 bases, with 12 bases remaining between them.

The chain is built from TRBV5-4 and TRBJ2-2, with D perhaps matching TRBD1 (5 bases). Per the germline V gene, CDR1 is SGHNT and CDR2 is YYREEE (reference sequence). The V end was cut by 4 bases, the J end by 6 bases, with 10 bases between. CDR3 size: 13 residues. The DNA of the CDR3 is TGTGCCAGCAGCAAAGGGGTACCCGGGGAGCTGTTTTTT. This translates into CASSKGVPGELFF.

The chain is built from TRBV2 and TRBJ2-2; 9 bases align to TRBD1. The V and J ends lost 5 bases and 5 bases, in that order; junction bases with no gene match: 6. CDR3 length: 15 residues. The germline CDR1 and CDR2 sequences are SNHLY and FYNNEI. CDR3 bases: TGTGCCAGCAGTACGACAGGGGGGCGAACCGGGGAGCTGTTTTTT. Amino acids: CASSTTGGRTGELFF.

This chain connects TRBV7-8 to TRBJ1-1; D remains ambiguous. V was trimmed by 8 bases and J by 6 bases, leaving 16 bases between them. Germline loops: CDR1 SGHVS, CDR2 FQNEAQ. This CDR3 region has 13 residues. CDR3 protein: CASLDFSIAEAFF. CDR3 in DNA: TGTGCCAGCCTGGACTTTTCTATTGCTGAAGCTTTCTTT.